This TCR beta chain stems from a study of shared T cell receptors in the human thymus. Profiling relied on immunoSEQ multiplex PCR, and the TCRdb table lists in-frame clones only, not all of them. Of hundreds of thousands of clones in the sample, approximately 88% were seen once. V was clipped by 5 bases and J by 2 bases; unmatched bases: 6. The CDR3 is made up of 16 amino acids. Germline V gene sequence: CDR1 MDHEN, CDR2 SYDVKM. These data were likewise used in another study, on human thymus T cells.

This clonotype originated in a boy under three years old with a congenital heart defect. The sequenced sample consisted of thymocytes. The rearrangement links TRBV28 to TRBJ2-1, with 10 positions matching TRBD1. The CDR3, as DNA: TGTGCCAGCAGTCCGCAGGGACAGGGGCCCTACAATGAGCAGTTCTTC. This codes for CASSPQGQGPYNEQFF.